The 30 T cell receptor beta chains listed next were all sequenced from one sample in a study of blood T cell repertoires in COVID-19. Only in-frame clones appear in the TCRdb table, and some are missing; sequencing was by immunoSEQ multiplex PCR. The table includes tens of thousands of clones, about nine tenths detected once. Sequencing was performed on peripheral blood. The receptor set was obtained from a woman older than 75 with COVID-19, enrolled during active disease.

The rearrangement uses TRBV5-1 and TRBJ2-7; 11 bases are shared with TRBD1. This CDR3 contains 16 residues. Trimming took 0 bases from V and 7 from J; bases not matched to a gene: 9. Germline assignment: CDR1 SGHRS and CDR2 YFSETQ. The CDR3 loop is CASSLVPGTGGREQYF. The CDR3 DNA sequence: TGCGCCAGCAGCTTGGTACCCGGGACAGGGGGGAGAGAGCAGTACTTC.

This chain uses TRBV21-1 with TRBJ1-2; the table's D call TRBD1 went unverified against the DNA. TRBV21-1 is shown as a pseudogene. The CDR3 has 11 residues. CDR3 sequence (DNA): TGTGCCAGCACAAATAACTATGGCTACACCTTC. Residues: CASTNNYGYTF.

The V gene is TRBV19, the J gene TRBJ2-2; tentatively, D is TRBD2 (6 bases). The germline V and J ends were trimmed by 5 bases and 0 bases, with 13 bases remaining between them. CDR3 size: 16 residues. Germline-derived CDR1 and CDR2 are LNHDA and SQIVND (reference sequence). The CDR3 DNA reads as TGTGCCAGTAGTCGTCGAGCGGGTTCGAACACCGGGGAGCTGTTTTTT. This codes for CASSRRAGSNTGELFF.

This chain connects TRBV10-2 to TRBJ2-2, with TRBD1 matching over 7 bases. Germline CDR1 and CDR2: WSHSY and SAAADI. V was pared by 4 bases and J by 5 bases, with 7 bases of the junction left unmatched. The CDR3 has 15 residues. Here the CDR3 DNA reads TGCGCCAGCAGTGTAGGGCAGGGGGTTACCGGGGAGCTGTTTTTT. Encoded protein: CASSVGQGVTGELFF.

This clone was seen only a few times. The chain combines TRBV7-9 with TRBJ2-7; D gene ambiguous. The CDR3 extends over 11 amino acids. The V gene lost 4 bases and the J gene lost 6 bases, with 7 bases spanning the gap. The germline gives CDR1 SEHNR, CDR2 FQNEAQ (reference sequence). The CDR3 loop is CASSSHFEQYF. The DNA of the CDR3 is TGTGCCAGCAGCTCCCACTTCGAGCAGTACTTC.

As regards this clone: One junction end disagrees with the germline gene, perhaps due to a read error. V gene TRBV12-3 or TRBV12-4 combines with J gene TRBJ1-2, with D maybe TRBD1 (6 bases). This CDR3 spans 13 amino acids. The CDR3 nucleotides are TGTGCCAGCAATTTACAGGGTAACTATGGCTACACCTTC. Translating gives CASNLQGNYGYTF.

This sequence joins TRBV30 and TRBJ1-5; no firm D call. The CDR3 length is 16 residues. The V end lost 0 bases, the J end lost 2 bases, and 14 bases lay between the germline ends. Germline V lookup: CDR1 GTSNPN, CDR2 SVGIG (reference sequence). DNA for the CDR3: TGTGCCTGGAGTGTCCCCGGGTACGGAGGCAATCAGCCCCAGCATTTT. Translation: CAWSVPGYGGNQPQHF. The complete variable domain, with remaining parts taken from reference TRBV30 and TRBJ1-5, reads SQTIHQWPATLVQPVGSPLSLECTVEGTSNPNLYWYRQAAGRGLQLLFYSVGIGQISSEVPQNLSASRPQDRQFILSSKKLLLSDSGFYLCAWSVPGYGGNQPQHFGDGTRLSIL.

J is TRBJ1-1 and V is TRBV7-2; 8 bases map to TRBD1. Germline values: CDR1 SGHTA, CDR2 FQGNSA. CDR3 length equals 15 residues. V dropped 7 bases and J dropped 4; count of bases not matched to a gene: 11. The CDR3 sequence: CASTVTGVGGTEAFF. Here the CDR3 DNA reads TGTGCCAGCACCGTGACAGGGGTAGGGGGCACTGAAGCTTTCTTT.

The V call is TRBV7-9, the J call TRBJ2-3; 9 bases agree with TRBD1. CDR1 and CDR2 from the germline V gene are SEHNR and FQNEAQ (reference sequence). The length of the CDR3 is 15 residues. With V trimmed by 1 base and J by 3 bases, 2 bases remained unmatched. The CDR3 region has the DNA TGTGCCAGCAGCTTAGACGGGACAGGGACAGATACGCAGTATTTT. Protein: CASSLDGTGTDTQYF.

Only one count was recorded for this clone. V gene TRBV5-1 combines with J gene TRBJ2-1; TRBD2 might be the D (7 bases). V was shortened by 4 bases and J by 7 bases, with 18 bases between the two germline ends. Germline lookup yields CDR1 SGHRS and CDR2 YFSETQ. CDR3 length equals 15 residues. The chain's CDR3 is CASSTVGLGGNEQFF. CDR3 bases: TGCGCCAGCAGCACGGTAGGACTAGGGGGGAATGAGCAGTTCTTC. The full variable domain, completed using reference TRBV5-1 and TRBJ2-1, is KAGVTQTPRYLIKTRGQQVTLSCSPISGHRSVSWYQQTPGQGLQFLFEYFSETQRNKGNFPGRFSGRQFSNSRSEMNVSTLELGDSALYLCASSTVGLGGNEQFFGPGTRLTVL.

This chain uses TRBV14 with TRBJ2-7; 12 bases match TRBD1. This CDR3 has 20 residues. V lost 3 bases, J lost 2 bases, and 17 bases stayed unmatched. Germline V gene data show CDR1 as SGHDN and CDR2 as FVKESK. The CDR3 loop reads CASSQSWVGTGGQLTYEQYF. The CDR3 DNA follows: TGTGCCAGCAGCCAGAGCTGGGTTGGGACAGGGGGCCAGCTTACCTACGAGCAGTACTTC.

This CDR3 reads CASSRSGTGNYEQYF. The CDR3 DNA follows: TGTGCCAGCAGCCGTTCCGGGACAGGGAACTACGAGCAGTACTTC. V gene TRBV7-3 combines with J gene TRBJ2-7; TRBD1 agrees at 9 bases. Germline CDR1 is SGHTA and CDR2 is FQGTGA. The CDR3 consists of 15 residues. Unmatched junction bases numbered 8, after V lost 5 bases and J lost 3 bases.

This chain uses TRBV9 with TRBJ1-6; D perhaps matches TRBD1 (5 bases). V was shortened by 3 bases and J by 10 bases, with 17 bases between the two germline ends. Germline V gives CDR1 SGDLS, CDR2 YYNGEE. This CDR3 has 15 residues. CDR3 region: CASSGYPQGNSPLHF. In nucleotides, the CDR3 is TGTGCCAGCAGCGGATACCCCCAGGGTAACTCACCCCTCCACTTT.

CDR3 loop: CSVEDRGVAGTLFF. In nucleotides, the CDR3 is TGCAGCGTTGAAGATCGGGGGGTGGCTGGGACCCTGTTTTTT. The J gene is TRBJ1-4, the V gene TRBV29-1; possible D gene TRBD1, 5 bases. V lost 0 bases and J 14 bases, leaving 19 bases between the germline ends. Germline CDR1 reads SQVTM; CDR2 reads ANQGSEA. This CDR3 contains 14 residues. Full variable domain (outside the CDR3, taken from reference TRBV29-1 and TRBJ1-4): SAVISQKPSRDICQRGTSLTIQCQVDSQVTMMFWYRQQPGQSLTLIATANQGSEATYESGFVIDKFPISRPNLTFSTLTVSNMSPEDSSIYLCSVEDRGVAGTLFFGSGTQLSVL.

This clone was recorded once. The chain combines TRBV9 with TRBJ1-2, with unresolved D. The V and J ends lost 0 bases and 7 bases respectively, with 13 bases between them. CDR1 is SGDLS and CDR2 is YYNGEE in the germline V gene. This CDR3 spans 14 amino acids. The CDR3 here is CASSVGPTGSGYTF. The CDR3 DNA is TGTGCCAGCAGCGTAGGCCCGACTGGCAGTGGCTACACCTTC.

The chain is built from TRBV5-6 and TRBJ2-5; D remains unclear. Germline V CDR1 and CDR2: SGHDT, YYEEEE. With 1 base removed from V and 4 bases from J, the gap between germline ends came to 2 bases. This CDR3 is 11 amino acids long. Written as DNA, the CDR3 is TGTGCCAGCAGCTTGCGAGAGACCCAGTACTTC. Protein: CASSLRETQYF.

The chain combines TRBV5-4 with TRBJ1-2; D is uncertain. V lost 1 base and J 1 base, leaving 5 bases between the germline ends. Per germline, CDR1 SGHNT and CDR2 YYREEE (reference sequence). This CDR3 has 13 amino acids. CDR3 in amino acids: CASSLSSNYGYTF. Written as DNA, the CDR3 is TGTGCCAGCAGCTTGTCCAGTAACTATGGCTACACCTTC.

The table lists this clone with a count of one. This chain uses TRBV5-1 with TRBJ2-7; 7 bases align to TRBD1. V was clipped by 4 bases and J by 2 bases; unmatched bases: 6. Germline assignment: CDR1 SGHRS and CDR2 YFSETQ. This CDR3 contains 14 residues. The CDR3 sequence is CASSPQTGTYEQYF. For the CDR3, the DNA is TGCGCCAGCAGCCCCCAGACAGGGACCTACGAGCAGTACTTC.

The CDR3 coding sequence is TGTGCCAGCAGCTTACGAGAGGGTGAGGATGGCTACACCTTC. Encoded protein: CASSLREGEDGYTF. The chain combines TRBV7-8 with TRBJ1-2, with D unresolved. Trimming took 2 bases from V and 6 from J, leaving 13 bases between them. Germline V gene data show CDR1 as SGHVS and CDR2 as FQNEAQ. This CDR3 contains 14 residues.

This chain uses TRBV7-9 with TRBJ1-2, with 9 bases fitting TRBD1. V trimming: 3 bases; J trimming: 4 bases; junction bases outside the gene matches: 6. The CDR3 sequence is 15 residues long. CDR1 SEHNR and CDR2 FQNEAQ come from the germline V gene (reference sequence). CDR3 protein: CASSFSTGGAYGYTF. The DNA of the CDR3 is TGTGCCAGCAGCTTCTCGACAGGGGGAGCCTATGGCTACACCTTC.

This chain connects TRBV5-6 to TRBJ2-7; D is unresolved. This CDR3 is 14 amino acids long. V was pared by 2 bases and J by 2 bases, with 11 bases between. Germline CDR1 reads SGHDT; CDR2 reads YYEEEE. The CDR3 nucleotides read TGTGCCAGCAGCTTTTTCGGTCCTGCCTACGAGCAGTACTTC. Translation gives CASSFFGPAYEQYF.

V and J are TRBV11-2 and TRBJ1-6; TRBD1 agrees at 8 bases. CDR1 is SGHAT and CDR2 is FQNNGV in the germline V gene. V dropped 5 bases and J dropped 11; count of bases not matched to a gene: 8. The CDR3 has 14 amino acids. Here the CDR3 DNA reads TGTGCCAGCAGCCACTCAGGGGGCAGTCCACCCCTCCACTTT. Translating gives CASSHSGGSPPLHF.

The rearrangement uses TRBV29-1 and TRBJ2-1; TRBD1 matches at 9 bases. V lost 4 bases and J lost 8; bases outside the gene matches: 9. The length of the CDR3 is 14 residues. The V gene's germline CDR1 is SQVTM and CDR2 ANQGSEA. The CDR3 nucleotides read TGCAGCGTTGCCGGGACAGGGAGGGCCGATGAGCAGTTCTTC. This translates into CSVAGTGRADEQFF.

The V and J genes are TRBV24-1 and TRBJ2-3, with 12 bases fitting TRBD2. CDR1 KGHDR and CDR2 SFDVKD come from the germline V gene. After removal of 9 bases from V and 2 bases from J, the junction contained 8 bases not matched to a gene. The CDR3 has 16 amino acids. CDR3 sequence (DNA): TGTGCCACCTCACGTGGGACTAGCGGGTACACAGATACGCAGTATTTT. It is translated as CATSRGTSGYTDTQYF.

The chain uses TRBV27 and TRBJ1-1; 7 positions agree with TRBD1. CDR3 size: 16 residues. Germline-derived CDR1 and CDR2 are MNHEY and SMNVEV (reference sequence). V lost 4 bases to trimming and J lost 5 bases; unmatched junction nucleotides: 13. CDR3 sequence: CASSSLSRGSMTEAFF. CDR3 sequence (DNA): TGTGCCAGCAGTTCTCTCTCCAGGGGGTCAATGACTGAAGCTTTCTTT.

The sample holds a few counts of this clone. V usage is TRBV27 and J usage is TRBJ2-7; D gene ambiguous. Germline values: CDR1 MNHEY, CDR2 SMNVEV (reference sequence). V lost 2 bases and J 2 bases, leaving 13 bases between the germline ends. The CDR3 sequence is 15 residues long. Written as DNA, the CDR3 is TGTGCCAGCAGTTTACACGTAGTTTTCCCCTACGAGCAGTACTTC. Translating gives CASSLHVVFPYEQYF.

The rearrangement links TRBV18 to TRBJ2-5, with 9 bases aligning to TRBD1. The germline V gene has CDR1 KGHSH and CDR2 LQKENI. Losses at the gene ends were 5 bases for V and 4 bases for J; bases not matched to a gene: 14. This CDR3 spans 17 amino acids. The CDR3 bases are TGTGCCAGCTCAGACACACGCTACAGGGGGCTGGGAGAGACCCAGTACTTC. Translating gives CASSDTRYRGLGETQYF.

The V gene is TRBV6-5, the J gene TRBJ2-2; tentative D call: TRBD2 (6 bases). The germline gives CDR1 MNHEY, CDR2 SVGAGI. Trimming stripped 2 bases from V and 6 bases from J, with 7 bases between. The CDR3 is 13 amino acids. CDR3 sequence (DNA): TGTGCCAGCAGTTACACTAGCTCCGGGGAGCTGTTTTTT. This codes for CASSYTSSGELFF.

The chain has TRBV6-1 and TRBJ1-2; TRBD1 agrees at 8 bases. This CDR3 region has 17 residues. Germline CDR1 reads MNHNS; CDR2 reads SASEGT. V shed 3 bases and J 1 base; nucleotides not matched to a gene: 10. In nucleotides, the CDR3 is TGTGCCAGCAGTGACGACAGGGGCGACCTCCTTAACTATGGCTACACCTTC. Translation: CASSDDRGDLLNYGYTF.

The chain is built from TRBV2 and TRBJ1-2; maybe TRBD1 (6 bases). V was clipped by 8 bases and J by 2 bases, with 18 bases between them. The CDR3 spans 15 residues. Germline V lookup: CDR1 SNHLY, CDR2 FYNNEI. In nucleotides, the CDR3 is TGTGCCAGCCTTTCGGGGGGCCAACCCAACTATGGCTACACCTTC. Encoded protein: CASLSGGQPNYGYTF.